The 13 T cell receptor beta chains below come from one sample, sequenced in a study of metastatic and nonmetastatic thyroid tumors. TCRdb called clones again from the PCR reads with MiXCR. The table has roughly 25,000 clones, about 20% seen once. All patients were treatment-naive before thyroid surgery. The sample was blood. These receptors were taken from a male donor with papillary thyroid cancer or a benign thyroid nodule (not recorded which). Some clones in this sample may be carry-over from other donors' samples.

This clone was counted ten times or more. The genes are TRBV28 and TRBJ1-2; 9 positions agree with TRBD1. CDR1 and CDR2 from the germline V gene are MDHEN and SYDVKM. Losses at the gene ends were 4 bases for V and 3 bases for J; bases not matched to a gene: 9. This CDR3 has 16 residues. In DNA, the CDR3 is TGTGCCAGCAGTTCTCCGGGGGACAGGGTACACTATGGCTACACCTTC. Translation: CASSSPGDRVHYGYTF.

As for this clone: One junction end does not reproduce the germline sequence, and a read error may be involved. The CDR3 sequence: CASSLDRAADSQYF. The DNA of the CDR3 is TGCGCCAGCAGCTTGGACAGGGCTGCAGATTCGCAGTATTTT. The rearrangement uses TRBV5-1 and TRBJ2-3; TRBD1 might be the D (6 bases). The germline CDR1 and CDR2 sequences are SGHRS and YFSETQ. This CDR3 region has 14 residues.

Many counts were recorded for this clone. The rearrangement uses TRBV19 and TRBJ1-2; D possibly corresponds to TRBD1 (5 bases). The V end lost 8 bases, the J end lost 6 bases, and 13 bases lay between the germline ends. CDR3 size: 12 residues. Per germline, CDR1 LNHDA and CDR2 SQIVND (reference sequence). This CDR3 reads CASSPLGHGYTF. The CDR3 DNA reads as TGTGCCAGTTCCCCCCTGGGGCATGGCTACACCTTC.

In its sample, this clone was seen many times. This chain joins TRBV7-2 and TRBJ2-7; 8 bases map to TRBD1. V gave up 1 base and J gave up 5 bases; unmatched junction bases: 4. The CDR3 contains 14 residues. Germline CDR1 reads SGHTA; CDR2 reads FQGNSA. CDR3 DNA sequence: TGTGCCAGCAGCTTAGTTTCAGGGGGCGACGAGCAGTACTTC. Amino acids: CASSLVSGGDEQYF.

Only a few counts were recorded for this clone. Being one base from a much bigger clone, this may be a read error. The chain joins TRBV13 to TRBJ2-3, with D perhaps assigned TRBD1 or TRBD2 (5 bases each). Trimming cost V 5 bases and J 5 bases, with 29 bases left between them. CDR1 is PRHDT, CDR2 FYEKMQ, per germline (reference sequence). This CDR3 is built from 19 residues. CDR3 DNA: TGTGCCAGCAGCCCCCTCGAGGGTGGGGTGCAGGGAGAACGAGATACGCAGTATTTT. Translated: CASSPLEGGVQGERDTQYF. The entire variable domain, with the rest obtained from reference TRBV13 and TRBJ2-3, is as follows: AAGVIQSPRHLIKEKRETATLKCYPIPRHDTVYWYQQGPGQDPQFLISFYEKMQSDKGSIPDRFSAQQFSDYHSELNMSSLELGDSALYFCASSPLEGGVQGERDTQYFGPGTRLTVL.

This clone appeared a single time. Likely a read error: the CDR3 ends without its conserved phenylalanine or tryptophan. It is unclear where the CDR3 begins or ends on the DNA, so no DNA is shown, and the CDR3 is as TCRdb lists it. The chain employs TRBV13 and TRBJ1-2; the tabulated D call, TRBD1, remains unverified against the DNA. The CDR3 length equals 17 residues, ends included. CDR1 is PRHDT, CDR2 FYEKMQ, per germline (reference sequence). The CDR3 loop is CASSVGIGQGALAVNTL.

This clone is medium-sized within its sample. V and J are TRBV11-2 and TRBJ2-1, with D perhaps TRBD1 (6 bases). The CDR3 spans 16 residues. Trimming took 1 base from V and 8 from J, leaving 18 bases between them. The germline CDR1 and CDR2 sequences are SGHAT and FQNNGV. The CDR3 sequence: CASSLAGQGSTDEQFF. The CDR3 DNA reads TGTGCCAGCAGCTTAGCCGGGCAGGGGAGTACCGATGAGCAGTTCTTC.

This clone was seen repeatedly, ten times or more. The V gene is TRBV29-1, the J gene TRBJ1-5; D remains unclear. This CDR3 spans 14 amino acids. Germline V gene data show CDR1 as SQVTM and CDR2 as ANQGSEA. The V gene lost 4 bases and the J gene lost 2 bases, with 12 bases spanning the gap. For the CDR3, the DNA is TGCAGCGTTGCGGATTACGGGGGCAATCAGCCCCAGCATTTT. Its translation: CSVADYGGNQPQHF.

In this sample, this clone turned up many times. The chain is built from TRBV6-4 and TRBJ1-1; TRBD1 agrees at 9 bases. Germline CDR1 reads MRHNA; CDR2 reads SNTAGT. The length of the CDR3 is 13 residues. Trimming at V came to 2 bases and at J to 8 bases, leaving 3 bases not matched to a gene. The CDR3 loop reads CASSDGTGREAFF. The CDR3, as DNA: TGTGCCAGCAGTGACGGGACAGGGAGGGAAGCTTTCTTT.

This chain joins TRBV4-1 and TRBJ1-1; no clear D. The V gene lost 6 bases and the J gene lost 5 bases, with 10 bases spanning the gap. This CDR3 spans 12 amino acids. CDR1 MGHRA and CDR2 YSYEKL come from the germline V gene. The CDR3 nucleotides read TGCGCCAGCAGACTGGAAGGGACTGAAGCTTTCTTT. It translates to CASRLEGTEAFF.

Many counts were recorded for this clone. This chain joins TRBV5-1 and TRBJ2-3; 9 bases line up with TRBD2. This CDR3 is 16 amino acids long. Per germline, CDR1 SGHRS and CDR2 YFSETQ. After removal of 2 bases from V and 1 base from J, the junction contained 5 bases not matched to a gene. CDR3 coding DNA: TGCGCCAGCAGCTTCCTCCCTAGCGGGGGCACAGATACGCAGTATTTT. This encodes CASSFLPSGGTDTQYF.

Ten or more counts support this clone. The sample has other DNA sequences that encode this CDR3 too. The DNA of the CDR3 is TGTGCCAGCAAAAGGGGTTACGAGCAGTACTTC. This sequence encodes CASKRGYEQYF. The chain joins TRBV27 to TRBJ2-7; D possibly corresponds to TRBD1 (5 bases). Deletions cut 7 bases from V and 4 bases from J, with 8 bases between. Germline CDR1 MNHEY, CDR2 SMNVEV (reference sequence). The CDR3 totals 11 residues.

This clone showed up many times. The rearrangement joins TRBV6-1 to TRBJ2-7; D remains unclear. Trimming pared 7 bases from V and 5 bases from J, leaving 9 bases between. The CDR3 consists of 11 residues. The germline CDR1 and CDR2 sequences are MNHNS and SASEGT. DNA for the CDR3: TGTGCCAGCACACGGAACGACGAGCAGTACTTC. Its protein product is CASTRNDEQYF.